These 26 T cell receptor beta chains share one sample of origin, sequenced in a study of OX40 agonist ivuxolimab in advanced cancers. Data came from immunoSEQ multiplex PCR; TCRdb stores just in-frame clones and leaves some out. The sample carries about 80,000 clones, about 93% recorded once. Source: CD4+ or CD8+ T cells sorted from blood, taken in a trial of the OX40 agonist ivuxolimab. The receptors derive from an adult with an advanced solid tumor such as melanoma, head and neck, liver or kidney cancer.

This chain joins TRBV5-6 and TRBJ1-2; TRBD1 matches at 7 bases. The CDR3 totals 13 residues. The V gene's germline CDR1 is SGHDT and CDR2 YYEEEE. V gave up 2 bases and J gave up 6 bases; unmatched junction bases: 4. DNA of the CDR3: TGTGCCAGCAGCTTTGGGACAGCGGATGGCTACACCTTC. This encodes CASSFGTADGYTF.

The rearrangement uses TRBV7-8 and TRBJ1-1; 7 bases are a match to TRBD1. The CDR3 covers 13 residues. The J segment lost 11 bases and the V segment lost 4 bases, leaving 10 bases of the junction unmatched. The germline CDR1 and CDR2 sequences are SGHVS and FQNEAQ. The CDR3 region has the DNA TGTGCCAGCAGCTCGGCGAGGAGGGGGCAGGCTTTCTTT. This sequence encodes CASSSARRGQAFF.

V gene TRBV2 combines with J gene TRBJ2-7; possibly TRBD2 for D (6 bases). The CDR3 length is 15 residues. Germline CDR1 reads SNHLY; CDR2 reads FYNNEI. V lost 1 base and J 4 bases, leaving 14 bases between the germline ends. The DNA of the CDR3 is TGTGCCAGCAGTGAAGGTTTCGGGACTCGGTACGAGCAGTACTTC. Translation: CASSEGFGTRYEQYF.

The V call is TRBV30, the J call TRBJ1-2; possibly TRBD1 for D (6 bases). The V end lost 8 bases, the J end lost 6 bases, and 16 bases lay between the germline ends. This CDR3 spans 12 amino acids. Germline V CDR1 and CDR2: GTSNPN, SVGIG (reference sequence). CDR3 in amino acids: CAQAGQPDGYTF. The CDR3 nucleotides are TGTGCCCAAGCTGGACAGCCCGATGGCTACACCTTC.

The chain joins TRBV19 to TRBJ2-3, with a possible D match to TRBD2 (5 bases). V lost 2 bases and J lost 0, with 12 bases in between. Germline assignment: CDR1 LNHDA and CDR2 SQIVND (reference sequence). This CDR3 comprises 16 residues. The CDR3 protein is CASSIPGIPSTDTQYF. Written as DNA, the CDR3 is TGTGCCAGTAGTATACCCGGGATACCGAGCACAGATACGCAGTATTTT.

The V and J genes are TRBV5-6 and TRBJ2-1, with D unclear. CDR3 length: 13 residues. Trimming left V 3 bases short and J 10 bases short, with 14 bases between. Germline V gene data show CDR1 as SGHDT and CDR2 as YYEEEE. CDR3 nucleotides: TGTGCCAGCAGCTGGCAATTAGTGGGGGAGCAGTTCTTC. The encoded protein is CASSWQLVGEQFF. Combining the CDR3 with reference TRBV5-6 and TRBJ2-1 gives the whole variable domain DAGVTQSPTHLIKTRGQQVTLRCSPKSGHDTVSWYQQALGQGPQFIFQYYEEEERQRGNFPDRFSGHQFPNYSSELNVNALLLGDSALYLCASSWQLVGEQFFGPGTRLTVL.

The chain is built from TRBV19 and TRBJ2-3, with 9 bases matching TRBD2. The CDR3 is 18 amino acids. V trimming: 8 bases; J trimming: 5 bases; junction bases outside the gene matches: 20. Germline values: CDR1 LNHDA, CDR2 SQIVND (reference sequence). The CDR3 nucleotides are TGTGCCAGTTCGGCCCTGACGGGGGCGGGAGGGCCACAAGATACGCAGTATTTT. Translation: CASSALTGAGGPQDTQYF.

V usage is TRBV4-2 and J usage is TRBJ2-5; tentatively, D is TRBD1 (6 bases). With 0 bases removed from V and 5 bases from J, the gap between germline ends came to 7 bases. This CDR3 comprises 13 residues. Germline values: CDR1 LGHNA, CDR2 YNFKEQ. DNA for the CDR3: TGTGCCAGCAGCCAAGAAAGGGGGGAGACCCAGTACTTC. Residues: CASSQERGETQYF.

The gene calls are TRBV11-3 and TRBJ2-1, with D perhaps matching TRBD2 (6 bases). Trimming removed 1 base at V and 7 bases at J, with 14 bases between. CDR3 length equals 15 residues. The V gene's germline CDR1 is SGHNT and CDR2 YENEEA. The CDR3 spells CASSLGRDFENEQFF. CDR3 bases: TGTGCCAGCAGCTTAGGTAGGGACTTCGAGAATGAGCAGTTCTTC.

This sequence joins TRBV9 and TRBJ2-1, with 9 bases fitting TRBD2. CDR1 is SGDLS and CDR2 is YYNGEE in the germline V gene. V lost 4 bases, J lost 8 bases, and 13 bases stayed unmatched. The CDR3 extends over 16 amino acids. The CDR3 coding sequence is TGTGCCAGCAGCCTCCCCCGGACTAGCGTAATGGATGAGCAGTTCTTC. Its translation: CASSLPRTSVMDEQFF.

The rearrangement joins TRBV28 to TRBJ2-4; TRBD1 agrees at 7 bases. V was clipped by 6 bases and J by 6 bases; unmatched bases: 5. Germline values: CDR1 MDHEN, CDR2 SYDVKM. The CDR3 length is 13 residues. For the CDR3, the DNA is TGTGCCAGCAGCTACCGACAGGGAAACATTCAGTACTTC. It encodes CASSYRQGNIQYF.

A few counts support this clone. In DNA, the CDR3 is TGCAGCGTTGAAGCCGGGACAGTTTCGAACACCGGGGAGCTGTTTTTT. The encoded protein is CSVEAGTVSNTGELFF. This sequence joins TRBV29-1 and TRBJ2-2, with 7 bases identical to TRBD1. Losses at the gene ends were 1 base for V and 0 bases for J; bases not matched to a gene: 5. The CDR3 spans 16 residues. Germline CDR1 SQVTM, CDR2 ANQGSEA.

This rearrangement joins TRBV4-1 to TRBJ2-7; possibly TRBD1 or TRBD2 for D (5 bases each). The germline V gene has CDR1 MGHRA and CDR2 YSYEKL. Between the trimmed V and J ends, which lost 3 bases and 3 bases, there was a span of 24 bases. The CDR3 spans 18 residues. This CDR3 is CASSHKSRGERSYYEQYF. In DNA form, the CDR3 reads TGCGCCAGCAGCCACAAATCGAGGGGTGAGAGGTCTTACTACGAGCAGTACTTC.

The rearrangement links TRBV27 to TRBJ2-1; the D gene is possibly TRBD1 (5 bases). The V end lost 3 bases, the J end lost 4 bases, and 10 bases lay between the germline ends. The CDR3 totals 14 residues. Germline loops: CDR1 MNHEY, CDR2 SMNVEV (reference sequence). The CDR3 region is CASSLGSGYNEQFF. The DNA for the CDR3 is TGTGCCAGCAGTTTGGGGTCAGGGTACAATGAGCAGTTCTTC.

This chain uses TRBV19 with TRBJ2-1; 7 bases agree with TRBD2. Unmatched junction bases numbered 2, after V lost 4 bases and J lost 5 bases. The CDR3 runs to 13 residues. From germline, CDR1 is LNHDA and CDR2 SQIVND (reference sequence). CDR3 in amino acids: CASSSLADNEQFF. CDR3 DNA: TGTGCCAGTAGTAGTCTAGCGGACAATGAGCAGTTCTTC.

This chain uses TRBV6-4 with TRBJ2-1, with 12 bases fitting TRBD2. The CDR3 loop spans 18 amino acids. The germline gives CDR1 MRHNA, CDR2 SNTAGT. V lost 5 bases and J lost 9; bases outside the gene matches: 17. The CDR3 spells CASSMTSGSQGIISEQFF. The CDR3 nucleotides are TGTGCCAGCAGTATGACTAGCGGGAGTCAGGGGATAATAAGTGAGCAGTTCTTC.

The chain uses TRBV6-6 and TRBJ1-2; D remains ambiguous. Germline assignment: CDR1 MNHNY and CDR2 SVGAGI (reference sequence). The CDR3 consists of 12 residues. The V and J ends lost 6 bases and 3 bases respectively, with 8 bases between them. CDR3 DNA sequence: TGTGCCAGCAGGAGTCCTGACTATGGCTACACCTTC. This codes for CASRSPDYGYTF.

This sequence joins TRBV29-1 and TRBJ2-1; D call uncertain. This CDR3 comprises 13 residues. CDR1 is SQVTM, CDR2 ANQGSEA, per germline. The V end was cut by 4 bases, the J end by 8 bases, with 15 bases between. The CDR3 region is CSVGSGPRYEQFF. Here the CDR3 DNA reads TGCAGCGTTGGGTCCGGGCCTAGGTATGAGCAGTTCTTC.

The chain carries TRBV5-1 and TRBJ1-1, with D possibly being TRBD1 (6 bases). Germline loops: CDR1 SGHRS, CDR2 YFSETQ. The V and J ends lost 4 bases and 1 base respectively, with 14 bases between them. The CDR3 contains 15 residues. DNA of the CDR3: TGCGCCAGCAGCGGAGGACAGAGGCCGAACACTGAAGCTTTCTTT. Translated, it gives CASSGGQRPNTEAFF.

The rearrangement uses TRBV27 and TRBJ2-5, with 10 positions matching TRBD1. Judging by the DNA end, TRBJ2-7 fits better; the J call may be wrong. CDR1 and CDR2 from the germline V gene are MNHEY and SMNVEV (reference sequence). The CDR3 spans 15 residues. DNA of the CDR3: TGTGCCAGCAGTCGCTACCGGGACAGGGGCCACGAGCAGTACTTC. This encodes CASSRYRDRGHEQYF.

The chain uses TRBV6-1 and TRBJ2-1; D gene ambiguous. Germline assignment: CDR1 MNHNS and CDR2 SASEGT. The CDR3 runs to 12 residues. V lost 6 bases and J 6 bases, leaving 9 bases between the germline ends. Here the CDR3 reads CASSDKFNEQFF. The CDR3 nucleotides read TGTGCCAGCAGCGACAAATTCAATGAGCAGTTCTTC.

The chain joins TRBV29-1 to TRBJ2-3; a possible D gene is TRBD1 (5 bases). The CDR3 extends over 13 amino acids. With 7 bases removed from V and 1 base from J, the gap between germline ends came to 12 bases. Germline V gene data show CDR1 as SQVTM and CDR2 as ANQGSEA. The CDR3 coding sequence is TGCAGCGCAGCCAGGGTGGGCACAGATACGCAGTATTTT. Amino acids: CSAARVGTDTQYF.

This chain connects TRBV4-1 to TRBJ2-7, with a possible D match to TRBD1 (5 bases). V lost 2 bases to trimming and J lost 3 bases, with 11 bases between them. Germline V gene data show CDR1 as MGHRA and CDR2 as YSYEKL. The CDR3 length is 14 residues. The CDR3 DNA reads TGCGCCAGCAGCCAAATGGACACGAACTACGAGCAGTACTTC. Residues: CASSQMDTNYEQYF.

This clone occurred once. The chain employs TRBV4-3 and TRBJ2-2; 8 bases are shared with TRBD1. This CDR3 contains 16 residues. J gave up 0 bases and V 1 base, and 1 base lay outside the gene matches. The germline gives CDR1 LGHNA, CDR2 YSLEER. DNA for the CDR3: TGCGCCAGCAGCCAAGGGACAGGGCCGAACACCGGGGAGCTGTTTTTT. Its translation: CASSQGTGPNTGELFF.

This chain connects TRBV2 to TRBJ2-1; D perhaps matches TRBD2 (5 bases). Trimming pared 5 bases from V and 6 bases from J, leaving 8 bases between. Per the germline V gene, CDR1 is SNHLY and CDR2 is FYNNEI. The CDR3 has 12 residues. The CDR3 sequence: CASSTRTNEQFF. The CDR3 region has the DNA TGTGCCAGCAGTACTAGGACCAATGAGCAGTTCTTC.

The genes are TRBV4-3 and TRBJ2-1; a weak D match, TRBD2 (5 bases). The CDR3 has 17 amino acids. CDR1 and CDR2 from the germline V gene are LGHNA and YSLEER. V lost 0 bases, J lost 4 bases, and 16 bases lay in between. The CDR3 nucleotides are TGCGCCAGCAGCCAAGACATGGCCTCAGACTATTACAATGAGCAGTTCTTC. Encoded protein: CASSQDMASDYYNEQFF.